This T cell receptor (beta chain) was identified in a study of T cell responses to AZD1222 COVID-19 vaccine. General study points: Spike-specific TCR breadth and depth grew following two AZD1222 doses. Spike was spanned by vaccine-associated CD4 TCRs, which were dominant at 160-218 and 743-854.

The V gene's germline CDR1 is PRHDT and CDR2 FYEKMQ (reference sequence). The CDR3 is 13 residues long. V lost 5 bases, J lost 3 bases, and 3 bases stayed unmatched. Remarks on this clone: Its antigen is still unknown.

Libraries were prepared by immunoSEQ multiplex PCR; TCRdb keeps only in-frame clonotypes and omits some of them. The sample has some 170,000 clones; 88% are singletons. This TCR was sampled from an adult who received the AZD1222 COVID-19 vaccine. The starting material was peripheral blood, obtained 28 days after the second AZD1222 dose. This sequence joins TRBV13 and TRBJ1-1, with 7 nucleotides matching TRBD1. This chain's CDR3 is CASSIQGDTEAFF. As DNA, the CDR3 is TGTGCCAGCAGCATTCAGGGGGACACTGAAGCTTTCTTT.